The text below deals with one TCR beta chain. Assay: immunoSEQ multiplex PCR; the TCRdb copy retains only in-frame clones and omits some. The sample holds 140,000 to 150,000 clones; 85% to 90% are singletons and the top ten take less than 3%. The data were obtained in a study of blood T cell repertoires in COVID-19. Across the study: Material from acute and convalescent COVID-19 was sourced from the United States, Italy and Spain.

V was clipped by 2 bases and J by 5 bases; unmatched bases: 1. The CDR3 has 13 residues. Germline V gene sequence: CDR1 GTSNPN, CDR2 SVGIG (reference sequence). This sequence joins TRBV30 and TRBJ2-2, with 8 bases matching TRBD2. The sequence came from a man aged 55 to 70 with active or convalescent COVID-19. Material for sequencing was peripheral blood. CDR3 in amino acids: CAWSSGGTGELFF. The DNA of the CDR3 is TGTGCCTGGAGTTCGGGGGGGACCGGGGAGCTGTTTTTT.